This T cell receptor (beta chain) was profiled in a study of T cell repertoires in cytomegalovirus infection. On the study more broadly: A matching HLA type, together with CMV infection, was signaled by public TCR beta signatures.

CDR3 size: 15 residues. Germline V gene lookup returns CDR1 MNHEY and CDR2 SMNVEV (reference sequence). The germline V and J ends were trimmed by 4 bases and 1 base, with 13 bases remaining between them. Regarding this clonotype: Its antigen is unknown.

General study findings and limits: Public TCR beta family frequency separated CMV-and-HLA carriers, including in an independent cohort. Dominating the ex vivo response were TCR beta clonotypes that were CMV-specific and HLA-C-restricted.

TCRdb reprocessed the reads via MiXCR and lists one record per CDR3 protein. The table shows approximately 50,000 distinct CDR3 sequences, with roughly 21% occurring only once. The starting material was CD8+ T cells from cultured PBMCs, obtained from culture after CMV antigen stimulation. This receptor was obtained from a human donor in good health (CMV status not recorded). Some clones in this sample may be carry-over from other donors' samples. The chain combines TRBV27 with TRBJ2-5; D possibly corresponds to TRBD1 (6 bases). The CDR3 loop is CASSSSGVFQETQYF. The CDR3 DNA is TGTGCCAGCAGTTCGTCAGGGGTTTTCCAAGAGACCCAGTACTTC.